These T cell receptor beta chains were read from a single sample in a study of shared clonotypes between healthy human individuals. This table comes from immunoSEQ multiplex PCR, and its TCRdb copy is limited to in-frame clones, with some not included. The table has 950,000 to 1,200,000 clones, approximately 80% seen once. The sample was memory CD4+ T cells from PBMCs. Receptors were obtained from a man aged 18 to 29 in good health. Some clones in this sample may be carry-over from other donors' samples. Both conserved end residues are part of each CDR3. The D gene is left open where the match is weak. The size field is filled for only some rows; it gives once, few, many or a size class.

clone_size d_call j_call v_call cdr3_nt cdr3_aa
- - TRBJ1-2 TRBV30 TGTGCCTGGAGTATAGGTTCGAGGGGTGGCTACACCTTC CAWSIGSRGGYTF
- TRBD2 TRBJ2-3 TRBV10-1 TGCGCCAGCAGTGAGGCACTAGCGGGAGACTTCGATACGCAGTATTTT CASSEALAGDFDTQYF
many TRBD1 TRBJ1-1 TRBV7-2 TGTGCCAGCAGCCAGACAGGGGTCATGAACACTGAAGCTTTCTTT CASSQTGVMNTEAFF
- - TRBJ2-2 TRBV4-2 TGTGCCAGCAGCCAAGAGGCGGGATCTAACACCGGGGAGCTGTTTTTT CASSQEAGSNTGELFF
- TRBD1 TRBJ2-7 TRBV27 TGTGCCAGCAGGACTTACAGGGGGCTGGGCTACGAGCAGTACTTC CASRTYRGLGYEQYF
- TRBD2 TRBJ2-7 TRBV11-1 TGTGCCAGCAGCTTAGGCCTAGCGGGGCCCTACGAGCAGTACTTC CASSLGLAGPYEQYF
once - TRBJ1-4 TRBV19 TGTGCCAGTAGTATAAGGGGAGCAACTAATGAAAAACTGTTTTTT CASSIRGATNEKLFF
- - TRBJ2-1 TRBV2 TGTGCCAGCAGAGAACTTCAGGGGTCTGAGCAGTTCTTC CASRELQGSEQFF
- - TRBJ2-4 TRBV5-6 TGTGCCAGCAGCTTGGAGGTAGTTGGCATTCAGTACTTC CASSLEVVGIQYF
- TRBD1 TRBJ2-7 TRBV10-3 TGTGCCATCAGTGAGACAGGACAGGGAATATACGAGCAGTACTTC CAISETGQGIYEQYF
- - TRBJ2-7 TRBV28 TGTGCCACCTTTACCCCGGACGAGCAGTACTTC CATFTPDEQYF
- TRBD1 TRBJ1-3 TRBV28 TGTGCCAGCTCGGACAGGGTGGTTGGTAGAGCTGGAAACACCATATATTTT CASSDRVVGRAGNTIYF